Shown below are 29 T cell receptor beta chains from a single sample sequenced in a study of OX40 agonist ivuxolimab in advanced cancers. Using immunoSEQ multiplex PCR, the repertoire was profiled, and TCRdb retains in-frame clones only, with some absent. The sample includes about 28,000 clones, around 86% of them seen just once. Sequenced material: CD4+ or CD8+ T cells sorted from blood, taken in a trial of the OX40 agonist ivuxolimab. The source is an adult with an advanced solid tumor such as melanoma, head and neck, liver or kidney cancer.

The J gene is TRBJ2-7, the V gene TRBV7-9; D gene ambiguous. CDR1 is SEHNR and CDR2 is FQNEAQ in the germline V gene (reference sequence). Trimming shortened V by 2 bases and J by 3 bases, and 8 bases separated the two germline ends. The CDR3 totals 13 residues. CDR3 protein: CASSLPLGYEQYF. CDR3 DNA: TGTGCCAGCAGCTTACCCCTTGGCTACGAGCAGTACTTC.

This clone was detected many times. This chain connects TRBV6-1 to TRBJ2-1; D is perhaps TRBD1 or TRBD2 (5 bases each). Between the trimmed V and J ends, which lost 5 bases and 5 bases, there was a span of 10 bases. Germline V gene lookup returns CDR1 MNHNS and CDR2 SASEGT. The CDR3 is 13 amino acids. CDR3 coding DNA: TGTGCCAGCAGTTGGGACCGAAACAATGAGCAGTTCTTC. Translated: CASSWDRNNEQFF.

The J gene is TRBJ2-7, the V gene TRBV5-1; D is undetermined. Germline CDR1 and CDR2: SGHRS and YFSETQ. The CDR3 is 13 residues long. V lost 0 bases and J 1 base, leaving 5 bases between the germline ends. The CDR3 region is CASSLEQSYEQYF. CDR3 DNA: TGCGCCAGCAGCTTGGAACAGTCCTACGAGCAGTACTTC.

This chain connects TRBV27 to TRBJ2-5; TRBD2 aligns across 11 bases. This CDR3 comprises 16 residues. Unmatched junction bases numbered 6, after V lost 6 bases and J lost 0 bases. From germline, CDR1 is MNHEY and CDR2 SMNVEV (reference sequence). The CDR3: CASRGLAGGNQETQYF. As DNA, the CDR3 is TGTGCCAGCAGGGGTCTAGCGGGGGGTAACCAAGAGACCCAGTACTTC.

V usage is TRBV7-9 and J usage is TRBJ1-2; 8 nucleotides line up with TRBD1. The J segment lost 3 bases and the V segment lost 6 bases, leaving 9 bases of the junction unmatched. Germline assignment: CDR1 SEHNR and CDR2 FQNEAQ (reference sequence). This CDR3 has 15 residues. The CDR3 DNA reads TGTGCCAGCAGTCTGGGGCAGGGGGCTGACTATGGCTACACCTTC. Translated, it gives CASSLGQGADYGYTF.

The CDR3 sequence: CASSLNLESNQPQHF. The CDR3 DNA reads as TGTGCCAGCAGCTTAAACCTGGAAAGCAATCAGCCCCAGCATTTT. This rearrangement joins TRBV7-2 to TRBJ1-5; D ambiguous. V was shortened by 2 bases and J by 1 base, with 9 bases between the two germline ends. Germline V gene lookup returns CDR1 SGHTA and CDR2 FQGNSA. The CDR3 is made up of 15 amino acids.

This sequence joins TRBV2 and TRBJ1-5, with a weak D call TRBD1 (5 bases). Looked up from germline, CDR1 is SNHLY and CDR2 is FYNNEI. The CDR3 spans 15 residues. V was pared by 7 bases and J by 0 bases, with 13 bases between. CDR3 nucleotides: TGTGCCAGCACACTCGACAGACATAGCAATCAGCCCCAGCATTTT. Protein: CASTLDRHSNQPQHF.

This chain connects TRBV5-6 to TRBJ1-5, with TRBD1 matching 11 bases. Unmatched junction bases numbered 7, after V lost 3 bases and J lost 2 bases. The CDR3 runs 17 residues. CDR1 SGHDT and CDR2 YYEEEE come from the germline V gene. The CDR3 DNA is TGTGCCAGCAGCTCCTGGACAGGGGGCGCCGGCAATCAGCCCCAGCATTTT. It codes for CASSSWTGGAGNQPQHF.

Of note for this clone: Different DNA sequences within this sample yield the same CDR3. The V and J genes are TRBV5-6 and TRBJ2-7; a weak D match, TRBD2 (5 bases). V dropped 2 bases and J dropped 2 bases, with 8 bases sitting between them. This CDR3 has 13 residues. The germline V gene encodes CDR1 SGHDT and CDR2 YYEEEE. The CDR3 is CASSFGKPYEQYF. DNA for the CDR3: TGTGCCAGCAGCTTCGGGAAACCCTACGAGCAGTACTTC.

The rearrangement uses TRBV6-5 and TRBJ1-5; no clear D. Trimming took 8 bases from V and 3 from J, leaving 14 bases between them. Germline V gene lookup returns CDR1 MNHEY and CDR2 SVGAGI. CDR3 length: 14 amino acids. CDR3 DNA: TGTGCCAGCGGTCTTACCATAGCCAATCAGCCCCAGCATTTT. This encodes CASGLTIANQPQHF.

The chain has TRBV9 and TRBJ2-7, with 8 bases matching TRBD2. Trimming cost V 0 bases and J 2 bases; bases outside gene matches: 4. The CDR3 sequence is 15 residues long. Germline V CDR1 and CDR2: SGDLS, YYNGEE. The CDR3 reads CASSVEGTRAYEQYF. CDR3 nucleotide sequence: TGTGCCAGCAGCGTAGAGGGGACTAGGGCCTACGAGCAGTACTTC. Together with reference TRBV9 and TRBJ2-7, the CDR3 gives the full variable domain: DSGVTQTPKHLITATGQRVTLRCSPRSGDLSVYWYQQSLDQGLQFLIQYYNGEERAKGNILERFSAQQFPDLHSELNLSSLELGDSALYFCASSVEGTRAYEQYFGPGTRLTVT.

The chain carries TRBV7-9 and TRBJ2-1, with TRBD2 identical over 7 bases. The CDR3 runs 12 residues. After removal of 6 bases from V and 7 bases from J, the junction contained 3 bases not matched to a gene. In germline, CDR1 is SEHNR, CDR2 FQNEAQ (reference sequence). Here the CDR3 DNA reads TGTGCCAGCAGACGGCGGGGGAATGAGCAGTTCTTC. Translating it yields CASRRRGNEQFF.

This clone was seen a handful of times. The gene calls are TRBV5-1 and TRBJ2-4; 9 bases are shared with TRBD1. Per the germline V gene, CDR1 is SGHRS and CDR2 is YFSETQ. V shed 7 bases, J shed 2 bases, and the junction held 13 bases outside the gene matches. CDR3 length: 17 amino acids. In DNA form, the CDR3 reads TGCGCCAGCCAGAGGACAGGGGAGGGTTGGACCAAAAACATTCAGTACTTC. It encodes CASQRTGEGWTKNIQYF.

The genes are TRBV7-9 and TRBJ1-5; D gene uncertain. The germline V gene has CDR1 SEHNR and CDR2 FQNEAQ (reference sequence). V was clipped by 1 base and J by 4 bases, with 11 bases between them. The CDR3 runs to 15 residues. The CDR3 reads CASSLGGERNQPQHF. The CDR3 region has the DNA TGTGCCAGCAGCTTAGGTGGGGAAAGGAATCAGCCCCAGCATTTT. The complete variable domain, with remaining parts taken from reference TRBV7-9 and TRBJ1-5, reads DTGVSQNPRHKITKRGQNVTFRCDPISEHNRLYWYRQTLGQGPEFLTYFQNEAQLEKSRLLSDRFSAERPKGSFSTLEIQRTEQGDSAMYLCASSLGGERNQPQHFGDGTRLSIL.

CDR3 amino acids: CASSDIGREKLFF. As DNA, the CDR3 is TGTGCCAGCAGTGACATTGGGAGGGAAAAACTGTTTTTT. The chain recombines TRBV7-9 with TRBJ1-4; D unclear. V lost 6 bases to trimming and J lost 8 bases, with 13 bases between them. The CDR3 runs 13 residues. The germline V gene has CDR1 SEHNR and CDR2 FQNEAQ (reference sequence). Drawing the rest from reference TRBV7-9 and TRBJ1-4, the complete variable domain is DTGVSQNPRHKITKRGQNVTFRCDPISEHNRLYWYRQTLGQGPEFLTYFQNEAQLEKSRLLSDRFSAERPKGSFSTLEIQRTEQGDSAMYLCASSDIGREKLFFGSGTQLSVL.

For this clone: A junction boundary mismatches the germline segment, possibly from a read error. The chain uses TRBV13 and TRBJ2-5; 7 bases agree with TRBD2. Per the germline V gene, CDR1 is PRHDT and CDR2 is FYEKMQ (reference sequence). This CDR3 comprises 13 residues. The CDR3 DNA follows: TGTGCCAGCAGCGTAGGGAGGGAGGTGACCCAGTACTTC. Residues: CASSVGREVTQYF.

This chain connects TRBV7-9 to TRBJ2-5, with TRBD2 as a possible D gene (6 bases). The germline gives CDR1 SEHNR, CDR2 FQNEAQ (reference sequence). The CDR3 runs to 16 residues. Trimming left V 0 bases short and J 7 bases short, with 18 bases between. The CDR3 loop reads CASSLAAGRPHLTQYF. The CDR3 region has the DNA TGTGCCAGCAGCTTAGCGGCAGGGAGGCCTCACTTGACCCAGTACTTC.

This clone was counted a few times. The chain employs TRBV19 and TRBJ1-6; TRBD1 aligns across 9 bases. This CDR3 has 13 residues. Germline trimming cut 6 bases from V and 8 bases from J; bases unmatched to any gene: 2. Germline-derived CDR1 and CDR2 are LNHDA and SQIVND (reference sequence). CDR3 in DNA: TGTGCCAGTAGCGGGACAGGGCATTCACCCCTCCACTTT. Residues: CASSGTGHSPLHF.

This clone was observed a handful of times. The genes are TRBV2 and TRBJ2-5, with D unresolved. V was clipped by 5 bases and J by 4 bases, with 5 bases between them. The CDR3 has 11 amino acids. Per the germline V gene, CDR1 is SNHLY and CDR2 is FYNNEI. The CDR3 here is CASSLPETQYF. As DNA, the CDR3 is TGTGCCAGCAGTCTCCCAGAGACCCAGTACTTC.

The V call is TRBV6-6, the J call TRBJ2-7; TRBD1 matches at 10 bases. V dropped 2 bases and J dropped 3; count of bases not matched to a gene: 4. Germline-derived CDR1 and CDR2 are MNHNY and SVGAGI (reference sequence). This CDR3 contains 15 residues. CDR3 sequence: CASSYGTGDDYEQYF. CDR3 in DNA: TGTGCCAGCAGTTACGGGACAGGGGACGACTACGAGCAGTACTTC.

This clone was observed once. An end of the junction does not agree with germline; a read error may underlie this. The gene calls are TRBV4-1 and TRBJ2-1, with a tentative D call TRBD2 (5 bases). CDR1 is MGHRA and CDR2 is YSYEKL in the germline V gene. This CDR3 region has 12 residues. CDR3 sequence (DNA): TGCGCCAGCAGCCCCGAGGGCTCTTTAACGATCTTC. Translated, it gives CASSPEGSLTIF.

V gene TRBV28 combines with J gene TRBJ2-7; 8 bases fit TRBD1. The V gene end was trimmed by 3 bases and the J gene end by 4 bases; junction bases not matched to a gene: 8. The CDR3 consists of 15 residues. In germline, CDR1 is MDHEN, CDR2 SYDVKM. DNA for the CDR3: TGTGCCAGCAGTTTGCGACAGGGGCAAAAATACGAGCAGTACTTC. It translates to CASSLRQGQKYEQYF.

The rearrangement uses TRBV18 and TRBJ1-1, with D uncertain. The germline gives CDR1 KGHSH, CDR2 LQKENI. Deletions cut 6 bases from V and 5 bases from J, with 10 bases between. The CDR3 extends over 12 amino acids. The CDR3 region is CASSPPGTEAFF. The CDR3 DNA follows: TGTGCCAGCTCCCCTCCGGGGACTGAAGCTTTCTTT.

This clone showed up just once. The CDR3 region is CASSYSPAVEAFF. The CDR3 DNA sequence: TGTGCCAGCAGTTACTCTCCCGCTGTTGAAGCTTTCTTT. The chain has TRBV6-5 and TRBJ1-1; D remains unclear. V was cut by 0 bases and J by 7 bases, with 9 bases left in between. The CDR3 is 13 residues long. CDR1 and CDR2 (germline): MNHEY, SVGAGI.

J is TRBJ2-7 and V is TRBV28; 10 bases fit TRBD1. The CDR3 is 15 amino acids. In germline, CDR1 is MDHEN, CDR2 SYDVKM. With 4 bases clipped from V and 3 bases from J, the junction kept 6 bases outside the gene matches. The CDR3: CASSSTGTGDYEQYF. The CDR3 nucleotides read TGTGCCAGCAGTTCAACCGGGACAGGGGACTACGAGCAGTACTTC.

The CDR3 DNA is TGTGCCAGCAGCTTGGAGGGGGTCTTACGCTTAGATACGCAGTATTTT. Residues: CASSLEGVLRLDTQYF. The chain has TRBV7-9 and TRBJ2-3; TRBD1 or TRBD2 may be the D gene (6 bases each). Germline CDR1 reads SEHNR; CDR2 reads FQNEAQ (reference sequence). V gave up 3 bases and J gave up 5 bases, with 18 bases separating them. The CDR3 loop spans 16 amino acids. The full variable domain, its missing parts supplied by reference TRBV7-9 and TRBJ2-3, is DTGVSQNPRHKITKRGQNVTFRCDPISEHNRLYWYRQTLGQGPEFLTYFQNEAQLEKSRLLSDRFSAERPKGSFSTLEIQRTEQGDSAMYLCASSLEGVLRLDTQYFGPGTRLTVL.

This chain's CDR3 is CASSDGNNEKLFF. As DNA, the CDR3 is TGTGCCAGCAGTGATGGGAACAATGAAAAACTGTTTTTT. The chain couples TRBV2 to TRBJ1-4; D gene unclear. The CDR3 is made up of 13 amino acids. Germline V gene data show CDR1 as SNHLY and CDR2 as FYNNEI. V dropped 3 bases and J dropped 5 bases, with 7 bases sitting between them. The full variable domain, rest sourced from reference TRBV2 and TRBJ1-4, is EPEVTQTPSHQVTQMGQEVILRCVPISNHLYFYWYRQILGQKVEFLVSFYNNEISEKSEIFDDQFSVERPDGSNFTLKIRSTKLEDSAMYFCASSDGNNEKLFFGSGTQLSVL.

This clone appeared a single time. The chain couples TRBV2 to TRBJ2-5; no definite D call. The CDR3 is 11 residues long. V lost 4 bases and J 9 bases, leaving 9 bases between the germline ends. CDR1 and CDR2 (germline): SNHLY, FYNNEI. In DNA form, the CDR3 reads TGTGCCAGCAGTGTAAGCGATGCCCAGTACTTC. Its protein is CASSVSDAQYF.

CDR3 protein: CASSPPLIGGLEETQYF. CDR3 in DNA: TGTGCCAGCAGCCCCCCCCTGATAGGCGGACTAGAAGAGACCCAGTACTTC. The chain recombines TRBV7-9 with TRBJ2-5; 7 positions match TRBD2. V shed 5 bases and J 3 bases; nucleotides not matched to a gene: 15. Germline CDR1 SEHNR, CDR2 FQNEAQ (reference sequence). This CDR3 region has 17 residues.